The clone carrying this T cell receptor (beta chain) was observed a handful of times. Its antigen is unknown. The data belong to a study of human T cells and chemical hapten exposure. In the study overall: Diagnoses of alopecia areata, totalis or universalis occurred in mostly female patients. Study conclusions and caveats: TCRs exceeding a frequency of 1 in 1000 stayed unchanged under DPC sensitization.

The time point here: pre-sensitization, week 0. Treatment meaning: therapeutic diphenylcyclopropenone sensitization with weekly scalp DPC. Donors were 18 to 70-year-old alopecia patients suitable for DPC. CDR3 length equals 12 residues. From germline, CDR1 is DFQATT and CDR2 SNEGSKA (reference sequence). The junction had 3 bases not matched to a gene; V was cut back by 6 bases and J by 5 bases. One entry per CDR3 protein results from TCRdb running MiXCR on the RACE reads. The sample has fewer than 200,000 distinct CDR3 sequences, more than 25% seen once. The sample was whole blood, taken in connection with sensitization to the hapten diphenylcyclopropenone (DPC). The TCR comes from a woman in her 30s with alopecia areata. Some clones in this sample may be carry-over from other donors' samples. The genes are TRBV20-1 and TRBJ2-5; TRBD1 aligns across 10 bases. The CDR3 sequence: CSAGTGVETQYF. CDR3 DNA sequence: TGCAGTGCGGGGACAGGGGTGGAGACCCAGTACTTC.